This TCR beta chain was found in a study of T cells in tumors after PD-1 blockade. Assay: immunoSEQ multiplex PCR; the TCRdb copy retains only in-frame clones and omits some. The sample includes approximately 63,000 clones, 74% of them seen just once. The CDR3 is 10 residues long. Deletions cut 11 bases from V and 5 bases from J, with 7 bases between. Germline V gene data show CDR1 as MNHEY and CDR2 as SVGAGI. Sequences were derived from PBMCs, sampled after anti-PD-1 treatment. The clonotype was recovered from a human donor with basal cell carcinoma. This chain connects TRBV6-5 to TRBJ2-1, with no clear D. CDR3 DNA: TGTGCCCGGTACCACAATGAGCAGTTCTTC. Its protein is CARYHNEQFF.